The 8 T cell receptor beta chains given below trace back to one sample, sequenced in a study of untreated major depressive disorder. General study results and limits: Compared with controls, depressed patients showed more TRBV05-01 (Vbeta 5.1) usage in CD4+ T cells.

The data were produced by immunoSEQ multiplex PCR, yet TCRdb's version contains in-frame clones alone and is incomplete. This table has about 19,000 clones, roughly 90% appearing once. No cognate antigen is known for these TCRs. Sequencing was performed on CD4+ T cells from PBMCs. The receptors derive from a woman between 35 and 50 years old with major depressive disorder.

J is TRBJ2-7 and V is TRBV6-1; perhaps TRBD2 as D (7 bases). Germline loops: CDR1 MNHNS, CDR2 SASEGT. Trimming pared 2 bases from V and 7 bases from J, leaving 15 bases between. This CDR3 is 14 amino acids long. The CDR3 protein is CASSEFGGADEQYV. CDR3 bases: TGTGCCAGCAGTGAATTTGGGGGGGCGGATGAGCAGTACGTC.

The gene calls are TRBV5-5 and TRBJ2-7; a possible D gene is TRBD1 (6 bases). V was cut by 2 bases and J by 0 bases, with 15 bases left in between. Germline CDR1 is SGHKS and CDR2 is YYEKEE (reference sequence). The length of the CDR3 is 16 residues. CDR3 sequence (DNA): TGTGCCAGCAGCTTTATGGTTCGGGACACCTCCTACGAGCAGTACGTC. Protein product: CASSFMVRDTSYEQYV.

The chain combines TRBV28 with TRBJ2-7, with 10 bases fitting TRBD2. Germline CDR1 reads MDHEN; CDR2 reads SYDVKM. This CDR3 contains 14 residues. With V trimmed by 5 bases and J by 4 bases, 5 bases remained unmatched. CDR3 residues: CASSTSGTSYEQYV. DNA of the CDR3: TGTGCCAGCAGTACTAGCGGGACGAGTTACGAGCAGTACGTC.

The CDR3, as DNA: TGTGCCAGCAGCTTAAATAATCCAGATACGCAGTATTTT. Its protein is CASSLNNPDTQYF. The chain uses TRBV11-2 and TRBJ2-3; D not certain. Deletions cut 2 bases from V and 4 bases from J, with 7 bases between. Germline CDR1 and CDR2: SGHAT and FQNNGV. This CDR3 has 13 residues.

This sequence joins TRBV29-1 and TRBJ1-1; D is undetermined. Germline CDR1 SQVTM, CDR2 ANQGSEA. V was trimmed by 2 bases and J by 1 base, leaving 11 bases between them. The CDR3 loop spans 14 amino acids. The CDR3 sequence is CSVEPPARNTEAFF. The CDR3 nucleotides read TGCAGCGTTGAACCCCCGGCGAGGAACACTGAAGCTTTCTTT.

This clone came up once. V is TRBV4-1 and J is TRBJ1-4; 8 bases map to TRBD1. V was clipped by 2 bases and J by 6 bases; unmatched bases: 5. The CDR3 length is 15 residues. Germline CDR1 reads MGHRA; CDR2 reads YSYEKL. The CDR3 DNA sequence: TGCGCCAGCAGCCAACTGACAGGGGCGGATGAAAAACTGTTTTTT. Its protein product is CASSQLTGADEKLFF.

This chain connects TRBV5-1 to TRBJ2-1; tentative D call: TRBD2 (6 bases). Germline CDR1 is SGHRS and CDR2 is YFSETQ. Trimming stripped 4 bases from V and 8 bases from J, with 13 bases between. CDR3 length equals 13 residues. The CDR3 DNA reads as TGCGCCAGCAGCCTAGGAGGAGGGGATGAGCAGTTCTTC. Translation: CASSLGGGDEQFF.

There are a few counts of this clone. This chain joins TRBV19 and TRBJ1-1, with D possibly TRBD1 on 5 matching bases. Germline assignment: CDR1 LNHDA and CDR2 SQIVND (reference sequence). The V and J ends lost 10 bases and 3 bases respectively, with 12 bases between them. CDR3 length equals 12 residues. In nucleotides, the CDR3 is TGTGCCACCGCCGCAGGGTACACTGAAGCTTTCTTT. This sequence encodes CATAAGYTEAFF.